These 14 T cell receptor beta chains were sequenced from one sample in a study of cytomegalovirus exposure and HLA in healthy donors. The PCR had 60 Vbeta and 13 Jbeta primers. Only in-frame clones appear in the TCRdb table, and some are missing; sequencing was by immunoSEQ multiplex PCR. The top ten clones hold 1.9% of a sample with about 120,000 clones, approximately 15% of them seen once. The sequencing sample was made of PBMCs. All receptors derive from a woman between 18 and 29 years old in good health and CMV-seronegative.

The J gene is TRBJ1-1, the V gene TRBV11-2, with 9 bases matching TRBD1. This CDR3 comprises 14 residues. Germline CDR1 and CDR2: SGHAT and FQNNGV. The trim removed 4 bases at V and 7 bases at J, leaving 7 bases unmatched. This CDR3 reads CASSSRTGVGEAFF. DNA for the CDR3: TGTGCCAGCAGCTCCCGGACAGGGGTGGGTGAAGCTTTCTTT. Variable domain in full (rest from reference TRBV11-2 and TRBJ1-1): EAGVAQSPRYKIIEKRQSVAFWCNPISGHATLYWYQQILGQGPKLLIQFQNNGVVDDSQLPKDRFSAERLKGVDSTLKIQPAKLEDSAVYLCASSSRTGVGEAFFGQGTRLTVV.

This clone appeared a few times. This rearrangement joins TRBV23-1 to TRBJ1-2; no clear D. TRBV23-1 is reported as an ORF; its role is uncertain. V gave up 0 bases and J gave up 7 bases, with 6 bases separating them. The CDR3 has 12 residues. CDR3 loop: CASSQSRSGYTF. The DNA of the CDR3 is TGCGCCAGCAGTCAATCGAGGAGTGGCTACACCTTC.

Only a few counts were recorded for this clone. V is TRBV15 and J is TRBJ2-2; TRBD2 might be the D (6 bases). CDR1 is LNHNV, CDR2 YYDKDF, per germline (reference sequence). The ends were cut back, 4 bases at V and 3 bases at J, with 18 bases in the middle. This CDR3 is 17 amino acids long. CDR3 DNA sequence: TGTGCCACCAGCACGCCACCCACGTGGGGGGACACCGGGGAGCTGTTTTTT. It specifies CATSTPPTWGDTGELFF.

The chain has TRBV18 and TRBJ2-1; 8 nucleotides line up with TRBD1. CDR3 size: 15 residues. V gave up 2 bases and J gave up 1 base; unmatched junction bases: 1. Germline values: CDR1 KGHSH, CDR2 LQKENI. In DNA, the CDR3 is TGTGCCAGCTCACCAGACAGGGGTTCCTACAATGAGCAGTTCTTC. Protein sequence: CASSPDRGSYNEQFF.

The chain employs TRBV19 and TRBJ1-5; no clear D. Per germline, CDR1 LNHDA and CDR2 SQIVND (reference sequence). Trimming left V 9 bases short and J 9 bases short, with 9 bases between. The length of the CDR3 is 10 residues. The CDR3 DNA reads TGTGCCAGCGGTGTTCGGCCCCAGCATTTT. Translated: CASGVRPQHF.

This clone was recorded a few times. Other DNA sequences in this specimen translate into the identical CDR3. The CDR3, as DNA: TGCGCCAGCAGCTTGGATGGGGACAGGGTTGAAAAACTGTTTTTT. It is translated as CASSLDGDRVEKLFF. The gene calls are TRBV5-1 and TRBJ1-4, with 9 positions matching TRBD1. V lost 0 bases and J lost 7; bases outside the gene matches: 4. Germline CDR1 is SGHRS and CDR2 is YFSETQ. The CDR3 runs 15 residues.

The sample holds a few counts of this clone. The rearrangement joins TRBV27 to TRBJ2-1, with 10 bases lining up with TRBD1. The length of the CDR3 is 15 residues. V shed 6 bases and J 4 bases; nucleotides not matched to a gene: 6. CDR1 is MNHEY and CDR2 is SMNVEV in the germline V gene (reference sequence). CDR3 DNA: TGTGCCAGCAGACCGGGACAGGGGCAATACAATGAGCAGTTCTTC. This codes for CASRPGQGQYNEQFF.

This rearrangement joins TRBV6-5 to TRBJ1-1; no clear D. Germline V CDR1 and CDR2: MNHEY, SVGAGI. Deletions cut 0 bases from V and 0 bases from J, with 8 bases between. The CDR3 loop spans 15 amino acids. This CDR3 is CASSYSRQLNTEAFF. As DNA, the CDR3 is TGTGCCAGCAGTTACTCGAGGCAGCTGAACACTGAAGCTTTCTTT.

In its sample, this clone was seen a few times. V is TRBV7-5 and J is TRBJ2-1; the table's D call, TRBD2, has no DNA check behind it. TRBV7-5 is deemed a pseudogene. The CDR3 has 14 residues. The CDR3 spells CVRSPEGRGNEQFF. The CDR3 DNA sequence: TGTGTCAGAAGCCCAGAGGGGCGGGGCAATGAGCAGTTCTTC.

This chain connects TRBV19 to TRBJ2-1, with D tentatively TRBD1 (6 bases). Trimming cost V 6 bases and J 8 bases, with 11 bases left between them. CDR1 LNHDA and CDR2 SQIVND come from the germline V gene (reference sequence). This CDR3 comprises 12 residues. The CDR3 coding sequence is TGTGCCAGTAGCATGACAGGCGATGAGCAGTTCTTC. Protein: CASSMTGDEQFF.

V is TRBV11-2 and J is TRBJ2-1; perhaps TRBD2 as D (6 bases). The CDR3 extends over 11 amino acids. Trimming removed 8 bases from V and 10 bases from J, with 12 bases in between. Germline CDR1 reads SGHAT; CDR2 reads FQNNGV. CDR3 protein: CASGWSGEQFF. The CDR3 region has the DNA TGTGCCAGCGGATGGAGCGGGGAGCAGTTCTTC.

A few counts support this clone. This chain joins TRBV5-1 and TRBJ1-2; 7 bases map to TRBD1. Trimming at V came to 4 bases and at J to 8 bases, leaving 5 bases not matched to a gene. Germline V gene lookup returns CDR1 SGHRS and CDR2 YFSETQ. The CDR3 has 12 residues. CDR3 region: CASSTGQEGYTF. The CDR3 region has the DNA TGCGCCAGCAGCACAGGACAGGAGGGCTACACCTTC.

The gene calls are TRBV28 and TRBJ2-7; TRBD2 agrees at 13 bases. This CDR3 region has 14 residues. CDR1 is MDHEN and CDR2 is SYDVKM in the germline V gene. J gave up 4 bases and V 6 bases, and 3 bases lay outside the gene matches. CDR3 loop: CASSAGLAGYEQYF. DNA of the CDR3: TGTGCCAGCAGCGCGGGACTAGCGGGGTACGAGCAGTACTTC.

This clone showed up just a few times. The chain combines TRBV25-1 with TRBJ1-6; weak D call: TRBD1 (6 bases). The V gene's germline CDR1 is MGHDK and CDR2 SYGVNS. The CDR3 contains 14 residues. V was clipped by 0 bases and J by 8 bases, with 8 bases between them. DNA for the CDR3: TGTGCCAGCAGTGAATATCGGACAGATTCACCCCTCCACTTT. It translates to CASSEYRTDSPLHF.